These 17 T cell receptor beta chains were all obtained from the same sample, sequenced in a study of PD-1 blockade in classical Hodgkin lymphoma. Here immunoSEQ multiplex PCR was the method, and the copy in TCRdb shows in-frame clones only, minus some. The sample holds 26,000 or so clones, approximately 67% seen once. The patients all showed relapse after autologous stem cell transplantation, while their brentuximab vedotin exposure varied. The material was peripheral blood mononuclear cells (PBMCs), obtained before the second cycle of nivolumab. The source is a human donor with classical Hodgkin lymphoma.

The gene calls are TRBV4-1 and TRBJ2-7, with D hard to call. The CDR3 runs to 14 residues. V was trimmed by 0 bases and J by 6 bases, leaving 12 bases between them. CDR1 is MGHRA and CDR2 is YSYEKL in the germline V gene. CDR3 region: CASSQEMRPVEQYF. The CDR3 bases are TGCGCCAGCAGCCAAGAAATGCGGCCGGTCGAGCAGTACTTC.

The genes are TRBV5-1 and TRBJ1-6, with D maybe TRBD1 (5 bases). Germline CDR1 and CDR2: SGHRS and YFSETQ. The V and J ends lost 0 bases and 10 bases respectively, with 11 bases between them. The CDR3 is 14 residues long. CDR3 DNA: TGCGCCAGCAGCTTGGGCAGGGATCGGTCACCCCTCCACTTT. Its protein is CASSLGRDRSPLHF.

This chain links TRBV7-2 with TRBJ2-3; D not resolved. V lost 2 bases and J 4 bases, leaving 7 bases between the germline ends. Germline assignment: CDR1 SGHTA and CDR2 FQGNSA. The length of the CDR3 is 13 residues. CDR3 sequence: CASSLNAADTQYF. The CDR3 nucleotides are TGTGCCAGCAGCTTAAACGCGGCAGATACGCAGTATTTT.

This chain connects TRBV30 to TRBJ2-6, with 9 bases aligning to TRBD1. Per the germline V gene, CDR1 is GTSNPN and CDR2 is SVGIG (reference sequence). J was trimmed by 0 bases and V by 5 bases; bases with no gene match: 8. The CDR3 sequence is 17 residues long. The CDR3 loop reads CAWVAGQGFSGANVLTF. Here the CDR3 DNA reads TGTGCCTGGGTGGCGGGACAGGGCTTCTCTGGGGCCAACGTCCTGACTTTC.

This chain joins TRBV9 and TRBJ2-4; 7 nucleotides line up with TRBD1. V gave up 0 bases and J gave up 5 bases; unmatched junction bases: 5. The CDR3 has 15 residues. Germline V gives CDR1 SGDLS, CDR2 YYNGEE. The CDR3, as DNA: TGTGCCAGCAGCGTAGGACAGGGAAAGGAAAACATTCAGTACTTC. It codes for CASSVGQGKENIQYF.

CDR3 region: CASSIGTDEQFF. CDR3 nucleotide sequence: TGTGCCAGTAGTATAGGAACTGATGAGCAGTTCTTC. This sequence joins TRBV19 and TRBJ2-1; D call uncertain. The CDR3 is 12 amino acids. Trimming cost V 1 base and J 8 bases, with 6 bases left between them. Germline CDR1 LNHDA, CDR2 SQIVND (reference sequence).

In the case of this clone: The germline gene is not matched at one end of the junction; a read error may be the cause. The chain recombines TRBV6-6 with TRBJ1-2, with a possible D match to TRBD1 (5 bases). The CDR3 extends over 12 amino acids. Germline loops: CDR1 MNHNY, CDR2 SVGAGI (reference sequence). The CDR3 loop is CASSYSGQALSF. In nucleotides, the CDR3 is TGTGCCAGCAGTTACTCGGGGCAGGCCCTCTCCTTC.

This clone was seen only a few times. The rearrangement joins TRBV18 to TRBJ1-5, with TRBD1 matching 7 bases. V lost 2 bases to trimming and J lost 2 bases; unmatched junction nucleotides: 6. The CDR3 spans 16 residues. The germline V gene encodes CDR1 KGHSH and CDR2 LQKENI. CDR3 protein: CASSPDRDRRNQPQHF. The CDR3 region has the DNA TGTGCCAGCTCACCAGACAGGGACAGACGCAATCAGCCCCAGCATTTT.

J is TRBJ1-2 and V is TRBV28; D gene ambiguous. Germline CDR1 MDHEN, CDR2 SYDVKM. This CDR3 has 12 amino acids. V gave up 7 bases and J gave up 4 bases, with 10 bases separating them. The CDR3 bases are TGTGCCAGCACCCGCCAAGGCTATGGCTACACCTTC. It translates to CASTRQGYGYTF.

V gene TRBV5-8 combines with J gene TRBJ2-5; 11 bases match TRBD1. The germline gives CDR1 SGHTS, CDR2 YDEGEE. V lost 4 bases to trimming and J lost 5 bases; unmatched junction nucleotides: 4. This CDR3 spans 14 amino acids. CDR3 protein: CASSIGQGAETQYF. The CDR3 DNA reads TGTGCCAGCAGCATCGGACAGGGGGCCGAGACCCAGTACTTC.

The chain has TRBV28 and TRBJ2-6, with 9 bases that match TRBD1. CDR1 and CDR2 from the germline V gene are MDHEN and SYDVKM. The CDR3 has 15 residues. V gave up 9 bases and J gave up 2 bases; unmatched junction bases: 5. The CDR3 DNA reads TGTGCCAGTTGGGACAGGGTTGCTGGGGCCAACGTCCTGACTTTC. Its protein is CASWDRVAGANVLTF.

The rearrangement joins TRBV9 to TRBJ2-1; 8 bases align to TRBD2. The CDR3 runs to 15 residues. Germline CDR1 SGDLS, CDR2 YYNGEE. The junction had 6 bases not matched to a gene; V was cut back by 0 bases and J by 7 bases. CDR3 region: CASSVGLAGRNEQFF. CDR3 sequence (DNA): TGTGCCAGCAGCGTAGGGTTAGCGGGAAGGAATGAGCAGTTCTTC.

The chain is built from TRBV4-3 and TRBJ2-3, with 10 bases identical to TRBD2. The CDR3 consists of 13 residues. V gave up 1 base and J gave up 14 bases; unmatched junction bases: 6. Germline loops: CDR1 LGHNA, CDR2 YSLEER. The CDR3 sequence: CASSQVTSGIAYF. The CDR3 DNA sequence: TGCGCCAGCAGCCAAGTAACTAGCGGGATTGCGTATTTT.

V is TRBV28 and J is TRBJ2-7; D is uncertain. The CDR3 length is 13 residues. The ends were cut back, 3 bases at V and 3 bases at J, with 9 bases in the middle. The germline V gene has CDR1 MDHEN and CDR2 SYDVKM. CDR3 in DNA: TGTGCCAGCAGTTTGGGCAGTCTCTACGAGCAGTACTTC. This gives the protein CASSLGSLYEQYF. Based on the CDR3 plus reference TRBV28 and TRBJ2-7, the full variable domain is DVKVTQSSRYLVKRTGEKVFLECVQDMDHENMFWYRQDPGLGLRLIYFSYDVKMKEKGDIPEGYSVSREKKERFSLILESASTNQTSMYLCASSLGSLYEQYFGPGTRLTVT.

This chain joins TRBV5-5 and TRBJ2-5; TRBD2 matches 9 bases. Germline CDR1 reads SGHKS; CDR2 reads YYEKEE (reference sequence). The V and J ends lost 4 bases and 4 bases, in that order; junction bases with no gene match: 8. This CDR3 is built from 15 residues. The CDR3 spells CASSLGLAGSETQYF. The DNA of the CDR3 is TGTGCCAGCAGCCTTGGCCTAGCGGGGTCAGAGACCCAGTACTTC.

This clone appeared a single time. The chain couples TRBV28 to TRBJ2-7, with a tentative D call TRBD1 (6 bases). The CDR3 spans 15 residues. Trimming took 7 bases from V and 1 from J, leaving 17 bases between them. Germline CDR1 MDHEN, CDR2 SYDVKM. CDR3 region: CASKRYRESSYEQYF. The DNA of the CDR3 is TGTGCCAGCAAACGATACAGGGAGAGTTCCTACGAGCAGTACTTC.

This chain links TRBV18 with TRBJ1-4; 7 bases align to TRBD1. Germline CDR1 is KGHSH and CDR2 is LQKENI. Trimming removed 0 bases from V and 4 bases from J; junction bases left unmatched: 5. There are 16 residues in the CDR3. CDR3 amino acids: CASSPPRGTDNEKLFF. CDR3 nucleotides: TGTGCCAGCTCACCACCACGTGGGACAGATAATGAAAAACTGTTTTTT.